Listed below are T cell receptor beta chains from one sample, sequenced in a study of blood T cells in healthy people across ages. TCRdb reanalysed the 5' RACE reads using MiXCR and keeps one entry per CDR3 protein. This table has over a million distinct CDR3 sequences, around two fifths appearing once. The sequenced sample was blood. The receptors were sampled from a woman between 18 and 30 years old in good health. Both conserved end residues are part of each CDR3. The D gene is left open where the match is weak. The size field is filled for only some rows; it gives once, few, many or a size class.

TRBV12-3/TRBV12-4,-,-,TRBJ2-5,TGTGCCAGCAGTTTCGACAGGTCCTCGTGGTACTTC,CASSFDRSSWYF
TRBV28,-,-,TRBJ2-7,TGTGCCAGCAGTCCGCGGGACGGATTCTACGAGCAGTACTTC,CASSPRDGFYEQYF
TRBV20-1,-,-,TRBJ1-4,TGCAGTGCTAGATCGATGGGGGAAAAACTGTTTTTT,CSARSMGEKLFF
TRBV9,-,few,TRBJ2-2,TGTGCCAGCAGCGTAGCAGGTGCGCGGGGAGGCACCGGGGAGCTGTTTTTT,CASSVAGARGGTGELFF
TRBV12-5,-,-,TRBJ1-2,TGTGCTAGTGGTTTGCCCCGGGGGGGCAACCCTAACTATGGCTACACCTTC,CASGLPRGGNPNYGYTF
TRBV6-5,TRBD1,-,TRBJ2-7,TGTGCCAGCAGTTACACCGGGACAGCATACGAGCAGTACTTC,CASSYTGTAYEQYF
TRBV28,-,-,TRBJ2-4,TGTGCCAGCAGTTTACCCCATCAGGGAGGCCAAAACATTCAGTACTTC,CASSLPHQGGQNIQYF
TRBV4-1,-,-,TRBJ2-3,TGCGCCAGCAGCCAAGGCCTAGACGGCATTATTGGGGATACGCAGTATTTT,CASSQGLDGIIGDTQYF
TRBV24-1,-,few,TRBJ2-3,TGTGCCACCGCGAGCACAGATACGCAGTATTTT,CATASTDTQYF
TRBV6-5,TRBD2,-,TRBJ2-3,TGTGCCAGCAGACCGGGACTAGCGGGTGCAGGTACGCAGTATTTT,CASRPGLAGAGTQYF
TRBV20-1,TRBD2,-,TRBJ2-7,TGCAGTGCTAGAGCTCACCCGGGACTATCCTACGAGCAGTACTTC,CSARAHPGLSYEQYF
TRBV18,TRBD2,-,TRBJ2-3,TGTGCCAGCTCCCAACTAGCGGGAGGGCCAAGCACAGATACGCAGTATTTT,CASSQLAGGPSTDTQYF
TRBV6-1,-,few,TRBJ2-7,TGTGCCAGCAGTGATGGGGACTTCCAGGTCTACGAGCAGTACTTC,CASSDGDFQVYEQYF
TRBV7-3,-,-,TRBJ2-1,TGTGCCAGCAGCATAGGGGGGGGCGGGTTCGATGAGCAGTTCTTC,CASSIGGGGFDEQFF
TRBV27,-,-,TRBJ2-1,TGTGCCAGCAGTTTTGGGTTTGTAGATTTAGCAGCAAATGAGCAGTTCTTC,CASSFGFVDLAANEQFF
TRBV5-1,-,few,TRBJ2-2,TGCGCCAGCAGCTTTTCTCGGGGCCCCGGGGAGCTGTTTTTT,CASSFSRGPGELFF
TRBV7-3,TRBD1,few,TRBJ2-7,TGTGCCAGCAGCTTAGGGACAGTATGGAATTACGAGCAGTACTTC,CASSLGTVWNYEQYF
TRBV10-3,TRBD1,few,TRBJ2-3,TGTGCCATCAGTGAGTCCGCAGGGGGCGCCGGAGATACGCAGTATTTT,CAISESAGGAGDTQYF
TRBV6-1,-,-,TRBJ1-1,TGTGCCAGCAGCCCGAAGGGTGAAGCTTTCTTT,CASSPKGEAFF
TRBV4-2,-,-,TRBJ2-1,TGTGCCAGCAGCCAAGATCCCTCAACCCGGGACTTCTACAATGAGCAGTTCTTC,CASSQDPSTRDFYNEQFF
TRBV5-4,-,-,TRBJ1-2,TGTGCCAGCAGCTTGGTGGACCGGGACACAAATGGCTACACCTTC,CASSLVDRDTNGYTF
TRBV15,TRBD1,once,TRBJ1-5,TGTGCCACCAGAGCCTTGGGGAAGGGGGCGGAACAGCCCCAGCATTTT,CATRALGKGAEQPQHF
TRBV25-1,-,-,TRBJ1-4,TGTGCCAGCAGGGGACATGCGGCCCTAGGCGGACTGTTTTTT,CASRGHAALGGLFF
TRBV7-9,TRBD1,few,TRBJ2-7,TGTGCCAGCAGCTCAAGGGGGCAGGGTGAACACGAGCAGTACTTC,CASSSRGQGEHEQYF
TRBV27,TRBD1,few,TRBJ1-6,TGTGCCAGCAGTTTAGAGGGCAGGGGGCGCGATTCACCCCTCCACTTT,CASSLEGRGRDSPLHF
TRBV11-2,-,-,TRBJ1-1,TGTGCCAGCAGCTTAGTAAGAACCCCTGAGGGGGACATGGGTCGGGGCACTGAAGCTTTCTTT,CASSLVRTPEGDMGRGTEAFF
TRBV4-2,-,few,TRBJ2-7,TGTGCCAGCAGCCAAGATCTATTTGTGGCGACGAACAATGAGCAGTACTTC,CASSQDLFVATNNEQYF
TRBV9,TRBD2,once,TRBJ2-7,TGTGCCAGCAGCGTCAGCGGCGGGAGTACGCAGTACGAGCAGTACTTC,CASSVSGGSTQYEQYF
TRBV20-1,-,-,TRBJ2-3,TGCAGTGCTCGCGAGATAGATACGCAGTATTTT,CSAREIDTQYF
TRBV27,TRBD2,-,TRBJ2-1,TGTGCCAGCAGTTTTCGGCTAGCGGGGGGCCAAGAGACCCAGTTCTTC,CASSFRLAGGQETQFF
TRBV4-1,-,-,TRBJ2-5,TGCGCCAGTAGCCAAGATCAGGGGGAGACCCAGTACTTC,CASSQDQGETQYF
TRBV5-1,-,few,TRBJ1-2,TGCGCCAGCAGCCTGCTCGGCGGCGAGGCGTATGGCTACACCTTC,CASSLLGGEAYGYTF
TRBV27,-,few,TRBJ1-4,TGTGCCAGCAGTTCAATGGTCAGTGAAAAACTGTTTTTT,CASSSMVSEKLFF
TRBV29-1,TRBD1,-,TRBJ1-1,TGCAGCGTGGAGAACAGGGGGTTTGACACTGAAGCTTTCTTT,CSVENRGFDTEAFF
TRBV9,-,few,TRBJ2-7,TGTGCCAGCAGCGTAGATTGGGGTTCCTACGAGCAGTACTTC,CASSVDWGSYEQYF
TRBV6-6,TRBD1,-,TRBJ1-2,TGTGCCAGCAGCCCCCACGGGGACAGGGGCTATGGCTACACCTTC,CASSPHGDRGYGYTF
TRBV29-1,-,-,TRBJ2-3,TGCAGCGTTCTTGGAGATACGCAGTATTTT,CSVLGDTQYF
TRBV27,TRBD1,few,TRBJ2-1,TGTGCCAGCAGTCAGCGGACAGGTTCGCAGTTCTTC,CASSQRTGSQFF
TRBV20-1,TRBD1,-,TRBJ2-4,TGCAGTGCTAGAACTACAGGGGGCGCTGCCAAAAACATTCAGTACTTC,CSARTTGGAAKNIQYF
TRBV12-3/TRBV12-4,-,-,TRBJ2-1,TGTGCCAGCAGTTTGGTAAGCGGAGACTACAATGAGCAGTTCTTC,CASSLVSGDYNEQFF
TRBV10-3,-,-,TRBJ2-7,TGTGCCATCAAGGTCTCCGCGGGCCTCGAGCAGTACTTC,CAIKVSAGLEQYF
TRBV10-1,TRBD2,few,TRBJ2-1,TGCGCCAGCAGTGAGCCAGGACTAGCGGGACCGTTCTTC,CASSEPGLAGPFF
TRBV10-3,TRBD1,-,TRBJ2-5,TGTGCCATTAGCCCGGGACAGGGGGCGTGGGAGACCCAGTACTTC,CAISPGQGAWETQYF
TRBV5-1,TRBD1,-,TRBJ1-1,TGCGCCAGCAGCTTGATCCGGACAGGGGCCGCTGAAGCTTTCTTT,CASSLIRTGAAEAFF
TRBV5-1,TRBD2,-,TRBJ2-1,TGCGCCAGCAGCTTGGACGGGAGGGCGGTTAATGAGCAGTTCTTC,CASSLDGRAVNEQFF
TRBV27,TRBD2,-,TRBJ2-3,TGTGCCAGCAAGCGGGGGGGCCTCGCAGATACGCAGTATTTT,CASKRGGLADTQYF
TRBV20-1,TRBD2,-,TRBJ2-5,TGCAGTGCTCCTATAAGCGGGAGGGGGGAGGCCCAGTACTTC,CSAPISGRGEAQYF
TRBV27,-,-,TRBJ2-3,TGTGCCAGCAGTACCTGCCTCCATCGGGGGGCCACAGATACGCAGTATTTT,CASSTCLHRGATDTQYF
TRBV9,-,-,TRBJ2-1,TGTGCCAGCAGCGACGGGGCCCATGAGCAGTTCTTC,CASSDGAHEQFF
TRBV20-1,-,few,TRBJ2-1,TGCAGTGCTAGAGGTAGCAACAATGAGCAGTTCTTC,CSARGSNNEQFF
TRBV5-1,TRBD1,few,TRBJ1-2,TGCGCCAGCAGCCCGATGGACAGGGGTATGAACTATGGCTACACCTTC,CASSPMDRGMNYGYTF
TRBV30,TRBD1,-,TRBJ2-4,TGTGCCTGGGGAATGGCAGGGGGAAACATTCAGTACTTC,CAWGMAGGNIQYF